This record looks at one T cell receptor (beta chain) sequence and its context. Its antigen is not identified. The data stem from a study of high-grade serous ovarian cancer treatment subgroups. Across the study: Mean per sample: approximately 14,000 reads, 6,500 to 9,000 unique TCR beta rearrangements. General study findings and limits: TCR relatedness rose with neoantigen level and trended with mutation load.

Profiling relied on immunoSEQ multiplex PCR, and the TCRdb table lists in-frame clones only, not all of them. The sample holds more than 15,000 clones, about 75% seen once. Germline V gene sequence: CDR1 SGHRS, CDR2 YFSETQ. After removal of 4 bases from V and 2 bases from J, the junction contained 8 bases not matched to a gene. The CDR3 runs 15 residues. Tumor samples were taken before definitive surgery or chemotherapy. This receptor was taken from a human donor with high-grade serous ovarian cancer. Specimen: tumor tissue. The chain employs TRBV5-1 and TRBJ2-5; 7 nucleotides match TRBD1. The CDR3 sequence: CASSRTGTAQETQYF. The CDR3 nucleotides are TGCGCCAGCAGCCGGACCGGGACAGCACAAGAGACCCAGTACTTC.